The 4 T cell receptor beta chains presented below share a single source sample, sequenced in a study of T-cell memory formation after mild COVID-19. TCRdb reanalysed the 5' RACE reads using MiXCR and keeps one entry per CDR3 protein. Among 400,000 to 500,000 distinct CDR3 sequences listed, 18% were seen once. What was sequenced was PBMCs or a T cell subset sorted from them (not recorded which). These receptors were taken from a man between 18 and 29 years old who had mild COVID-19 (a few samples of this study predate the infection). Cell type and time point are not known.

This clonotype was detected a few times. The V call is TRBV5-1, the J call TRBJ1-4; D gene uncertain. Germline values: CDR1 SGHRS, CDR2 YFSETQ. Trimming removed 3 bases from V and 5 bases from J, with 8 bases in between. The CDR3 has 13 residues. The CDR3 nucleotides read TGCGCCAGCAGCTCCATCCCCAATGAAAAACTGTTTTTT. It is translated as CASSSIPNEKLFF.

This chain connects TRBV25-1 to TRBJ1-6, with D possibly TRBD1 on 5 matching bases. V lost 4 bases, J lost 14 bases, and 15 bases lay in between. This CDR3 has 13 amino acids. Germline CDR1 reads MGHDK; CDR2 reads SYGVNS. CDR3 DNA: TGTGCCAGCAGTGCCGGGACCTCCATCACCCTCCACTTT. As protein: CASSAGTSITLHF.

This clonotype has a count of ten or more. The chain employs TRBV12-3 or TRBV12-4 and TRBJ2-3; D remains ambiguous. Trimming pared 3 bases from V and 3 bases from J, leaving 7 bases between. The CDR3 runs 13 residues. The CDR3 nucleotides read TGTGCCAGCAGTTTTCAGGAGACAGATACGCAGTATTTT. Its translation: CASSFQETDTQYF.

The V gene is TRBV12-3 or TRBV12-4, the J gene TRBJ1-1, with D perhaps TRBD1 (5 bases). The CDR3 consists of 14 residues. Trimming removed 3 bases from V and 3 bases from J, with 11 bases in between. The CDR3 DNA sequence: TGTGCCAGCAGTTTCGGTGAGGGGTACACTGAAGCTTTCTTT. Amino acid sequence: CASSFGEGYTEAFF.